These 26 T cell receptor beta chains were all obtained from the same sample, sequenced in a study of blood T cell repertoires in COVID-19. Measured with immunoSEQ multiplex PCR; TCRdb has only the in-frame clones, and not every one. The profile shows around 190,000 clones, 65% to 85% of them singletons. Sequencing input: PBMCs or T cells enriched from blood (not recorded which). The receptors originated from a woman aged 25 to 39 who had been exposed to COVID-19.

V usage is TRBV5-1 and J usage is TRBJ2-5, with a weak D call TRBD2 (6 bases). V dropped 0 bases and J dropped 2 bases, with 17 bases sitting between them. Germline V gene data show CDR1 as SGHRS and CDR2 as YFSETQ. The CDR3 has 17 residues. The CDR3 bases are TGCGCCAGCAGCTTGGGACTAGTGGCGTCCGCACAAGAGACCCAGTACTTC. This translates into CASSLGLVASAQETQYF.

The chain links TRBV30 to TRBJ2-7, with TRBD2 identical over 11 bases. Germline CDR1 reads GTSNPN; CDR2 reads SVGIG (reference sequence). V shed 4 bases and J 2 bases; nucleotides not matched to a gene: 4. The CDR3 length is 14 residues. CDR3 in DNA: TGTGCCTGGACCCTAGCGGGGGGAACCTACGAGCAGTACTTC. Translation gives CAWTLAGGTYEQYF.

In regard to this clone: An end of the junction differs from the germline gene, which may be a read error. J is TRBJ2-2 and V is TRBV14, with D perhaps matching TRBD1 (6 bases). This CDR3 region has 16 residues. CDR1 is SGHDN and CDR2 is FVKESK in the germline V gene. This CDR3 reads CASSQHREWNPGELFF. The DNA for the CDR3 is TGTGCCAGCAGCCAACACAGGGAGTGGAACCCCGGGGAGCTGTTTTTT.

This CDR3 reads CASSLRNQRQGNMNTEAFF. In nucleotides, the CDR3 is TGTGCCAGCAGCCTCCGGAATCAGCGCCAGGGAAATATGAACACTGAAGCTTTCTTT. This sequence joins TRBV14 and TRBJ1-1; a possible D gene is TRBD1 (5 bases). This CDR3 comprises 19 residues. With 4 bases removed from V and 0 bases from J, the gap between germline ends came to 24 bases. Germline CDR1 and CDR2: SGHDN and FVKESK.

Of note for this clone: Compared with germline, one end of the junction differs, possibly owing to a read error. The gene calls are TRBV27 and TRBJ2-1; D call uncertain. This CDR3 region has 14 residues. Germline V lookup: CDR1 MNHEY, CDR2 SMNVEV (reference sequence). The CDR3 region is CASSTDDSDNEQFF. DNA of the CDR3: TGTGCCAGCAGTACCGACGACTCCGACAATGAGCAGTTCTTC.

The CDR3 is CASSYGEFAEAFF. The CDR3 DNA reads TGTGCCAGCAGCTATGGAGAGTTCGCTGAAGCTTTCTTT. V and J are TRBV6-5 and TRBJ1-1; unclear D gene. V shed 6 bases and J shed 6 bases, with 14 bases lying between them. The CDR3 loop spans 13 amino acids. CDR1 is MNHEY, CDR2 SVGAGI, per germline.

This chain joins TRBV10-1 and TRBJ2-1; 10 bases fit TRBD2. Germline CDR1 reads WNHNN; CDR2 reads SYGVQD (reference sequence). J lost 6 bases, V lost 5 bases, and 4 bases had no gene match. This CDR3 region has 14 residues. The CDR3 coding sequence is TGCGCCAGCAGTCCACTAGCGGGGAGCAATGAGCAGTTCTTC. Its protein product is CASSPLAGSNEQFF.

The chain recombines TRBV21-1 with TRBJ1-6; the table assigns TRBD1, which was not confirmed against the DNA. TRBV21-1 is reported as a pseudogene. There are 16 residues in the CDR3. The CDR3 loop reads CASSKRRTVYNSPLHF. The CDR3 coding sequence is TGTGCCAGCAGCAAGCGCAGGACAGTCTATAATTCACCCCTCCACTTT.

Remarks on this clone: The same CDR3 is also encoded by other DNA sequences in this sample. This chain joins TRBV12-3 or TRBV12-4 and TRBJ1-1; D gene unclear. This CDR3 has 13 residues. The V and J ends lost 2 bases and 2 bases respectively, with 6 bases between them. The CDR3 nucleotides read TGTGCCAGCAGTTTAACCGGTAACACTGAAGCTTTCTTT. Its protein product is CASSLTGNTEAFF.

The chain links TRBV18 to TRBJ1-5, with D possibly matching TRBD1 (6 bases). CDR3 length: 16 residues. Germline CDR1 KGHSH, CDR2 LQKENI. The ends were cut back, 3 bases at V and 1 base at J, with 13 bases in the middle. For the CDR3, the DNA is TGTGCCAGCTCACCCTCTGGGCAGGGGAGCAATCAGCCCCAGCATTTT. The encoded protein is CASSPSGQGSNQPQHF.

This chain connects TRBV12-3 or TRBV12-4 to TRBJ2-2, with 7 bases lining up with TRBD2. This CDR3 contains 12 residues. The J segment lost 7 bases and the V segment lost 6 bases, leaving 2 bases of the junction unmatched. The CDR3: CASRGRGGELFF. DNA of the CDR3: TGTGCCAGCAGGGGGAGGGGCGGGGAGCTGTTTTTT.

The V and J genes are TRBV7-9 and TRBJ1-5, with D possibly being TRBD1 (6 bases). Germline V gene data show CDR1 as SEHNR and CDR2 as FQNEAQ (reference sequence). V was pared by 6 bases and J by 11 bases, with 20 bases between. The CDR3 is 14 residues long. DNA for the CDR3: TGTGCCAGCAGTTCCTCGACAGGCGGTGGGGCCCAGCATTTT. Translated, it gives CASSSSTGGGAQHF.

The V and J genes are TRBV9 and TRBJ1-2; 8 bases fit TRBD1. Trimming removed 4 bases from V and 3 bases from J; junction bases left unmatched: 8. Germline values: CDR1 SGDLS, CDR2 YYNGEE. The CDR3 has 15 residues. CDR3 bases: TGTGCCAGCAGCCTTCGACCGACAGGGGACTATGGCTACACCTTC. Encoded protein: CASSLRPTGDYGYTF.

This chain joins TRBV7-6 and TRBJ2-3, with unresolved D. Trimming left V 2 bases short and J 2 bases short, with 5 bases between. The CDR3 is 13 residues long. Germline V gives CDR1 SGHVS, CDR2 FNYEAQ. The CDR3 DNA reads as TGTGCCAGCAGCTTAATATCCACAGATACGCAGTATTTT. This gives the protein CASSLISTDTQYF.

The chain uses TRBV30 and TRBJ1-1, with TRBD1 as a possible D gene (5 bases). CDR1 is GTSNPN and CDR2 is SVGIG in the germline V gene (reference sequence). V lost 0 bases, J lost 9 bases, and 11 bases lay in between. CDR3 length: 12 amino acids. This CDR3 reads CAWSVQEGKAFF. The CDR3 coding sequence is TGTGCCTGGAGTGTACAGGAGGGGAAAGCTTTCTTT.

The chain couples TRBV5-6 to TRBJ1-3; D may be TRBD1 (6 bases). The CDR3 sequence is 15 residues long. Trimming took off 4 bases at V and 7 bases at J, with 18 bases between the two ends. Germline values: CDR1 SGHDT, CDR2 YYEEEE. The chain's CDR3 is CASSTQRQGRNTIYF. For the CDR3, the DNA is TGTGCCAGCAGCACTCAGCGGCAGGGGCGGAACACCATATATTTT. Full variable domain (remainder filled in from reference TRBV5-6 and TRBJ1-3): DAGVTQSPTHLIKTRGQQVTLRCSPKSGHDTVSWYQQALGQGPQFIFQYYEEEERQRGNFPDRFSGHQFPNYSSELNVNALLLGDSALYLCASSTQRQGRNTIYFGEGSWLTVV.

The DNA of the CDR3 is TGTGCCAGCAGCTTAGTAAGAGGGGAGGACGGCTACACCTTC. As protein: CASSLVRGEDGYTF. V is TRBV7-8 and J is TRBJ1-2, with D possibly matching TRBD1 (5 bases). This CDR3 has 14 residues. Trimming removed 1 base at V and 8 bases at J, with 14 bases between. Germline V CDR1 and CDR2: SGHVS, FQNEAQ.

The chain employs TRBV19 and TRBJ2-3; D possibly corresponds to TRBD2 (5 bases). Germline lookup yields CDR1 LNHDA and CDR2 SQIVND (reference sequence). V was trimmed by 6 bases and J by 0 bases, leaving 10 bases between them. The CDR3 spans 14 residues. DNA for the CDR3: TGTGCCAGTAGCCAAAGCGGAAGCACAGATACGCAGTATTTT. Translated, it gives CASSQSGSTDTQYF.

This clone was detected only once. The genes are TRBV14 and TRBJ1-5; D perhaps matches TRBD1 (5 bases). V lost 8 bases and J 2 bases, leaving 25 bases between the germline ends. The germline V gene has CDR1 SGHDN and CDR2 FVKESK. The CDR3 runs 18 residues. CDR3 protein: CASRMPSDMVKGNQPQHF. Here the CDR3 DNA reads TGTGCCAGCCGGATGCCCTCGGACATGGTTAAAGGCAATCAGCCCCAGCATTTT.

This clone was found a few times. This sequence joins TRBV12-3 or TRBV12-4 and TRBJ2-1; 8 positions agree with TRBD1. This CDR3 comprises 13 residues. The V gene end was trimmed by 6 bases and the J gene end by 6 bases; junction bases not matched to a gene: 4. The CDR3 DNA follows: TGTGCCAGCAGCAGGGGACAGGTCAATGAGCAGTTCTTC. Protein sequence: CASSRGQVNEQFF.

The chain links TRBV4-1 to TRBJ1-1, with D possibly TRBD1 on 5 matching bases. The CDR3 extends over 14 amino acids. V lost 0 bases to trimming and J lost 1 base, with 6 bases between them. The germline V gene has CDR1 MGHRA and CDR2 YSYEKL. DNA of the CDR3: TGCGCCAGCAGCCAAGAAGACAGGAACACTGAAGCTTTCTTT. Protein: CASSQEDRNTEAFF.

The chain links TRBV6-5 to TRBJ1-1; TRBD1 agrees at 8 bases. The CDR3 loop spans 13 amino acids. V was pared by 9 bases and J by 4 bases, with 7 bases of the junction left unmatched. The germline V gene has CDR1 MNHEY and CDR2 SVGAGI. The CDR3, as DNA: TGTGCCAGTTTCACAGGGGGGGGCACTGAAGCTTTCTTT. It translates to CASFTGGGTEAFF.

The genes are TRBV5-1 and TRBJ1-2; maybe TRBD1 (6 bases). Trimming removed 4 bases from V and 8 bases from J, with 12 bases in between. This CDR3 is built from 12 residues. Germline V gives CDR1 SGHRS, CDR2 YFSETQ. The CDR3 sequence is CASSTGNGGYTF. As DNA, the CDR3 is TGCGCCAGCAGCACAGGGAATGGAGGCTACACCTTC.

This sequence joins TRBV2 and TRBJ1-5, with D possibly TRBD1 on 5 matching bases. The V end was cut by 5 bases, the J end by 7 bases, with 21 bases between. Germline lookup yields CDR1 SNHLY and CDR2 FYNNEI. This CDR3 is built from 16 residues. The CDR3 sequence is CASSLRGGEVGQPQHF. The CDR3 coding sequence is TGTGCCAGCAGTCTCCGGGGAGGGGAAGTAGGACAGCCCCAGCATTTT.

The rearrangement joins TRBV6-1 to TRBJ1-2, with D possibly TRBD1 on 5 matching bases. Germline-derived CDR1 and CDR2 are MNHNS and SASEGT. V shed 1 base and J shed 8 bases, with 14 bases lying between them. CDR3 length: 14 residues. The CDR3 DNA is TGTGCCAGCAGTGAAGGCGTGCAGGGCCGCGGCTACACCTTC. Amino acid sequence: CASSEGVQGRGYTF.

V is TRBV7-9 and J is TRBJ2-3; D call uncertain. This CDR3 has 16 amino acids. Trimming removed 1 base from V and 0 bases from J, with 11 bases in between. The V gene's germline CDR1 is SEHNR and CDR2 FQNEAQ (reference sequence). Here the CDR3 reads CASSLGIAYSTDTQYF. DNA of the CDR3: TGTGCCAGCAGCTTAGGAATAGCTTATAGCACAGATACGCAGTATTTT.